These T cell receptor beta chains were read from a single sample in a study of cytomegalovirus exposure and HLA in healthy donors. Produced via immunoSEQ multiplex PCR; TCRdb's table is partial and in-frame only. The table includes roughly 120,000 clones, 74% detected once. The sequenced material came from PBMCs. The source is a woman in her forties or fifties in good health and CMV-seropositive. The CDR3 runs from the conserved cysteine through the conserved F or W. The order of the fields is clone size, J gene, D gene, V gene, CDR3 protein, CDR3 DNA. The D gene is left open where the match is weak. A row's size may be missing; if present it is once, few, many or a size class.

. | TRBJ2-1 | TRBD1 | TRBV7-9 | CASSLDGQVYNEQFF | TGTGCCAGCAGCTTAGATGGACAGGTTTACAATGAGCAGTTCTTC
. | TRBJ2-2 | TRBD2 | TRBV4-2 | CASSPSVTSGTNTGELFF | TGTGCCAGCAGCCCTAGCGTGACTAGCGGAACGAACACCGGGGAGCTGTTTTTT
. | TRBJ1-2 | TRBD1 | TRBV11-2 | CASSKDRGRIYTF | TGTGCCAGCAGCAAGGACAGGGGGCGGATCTACACCTTC
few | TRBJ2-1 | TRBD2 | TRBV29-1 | CSVSGTSLRNEQFF | TGCAGCGTTAGCGGGACTAGTCTTAGGAATGAGCAGTTCTTC
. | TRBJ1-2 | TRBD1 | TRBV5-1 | CASSSGQGNYGYTF | TGCGCCAGCAGTTCGGGACAGGGGAACTATGGCTACACCTTC
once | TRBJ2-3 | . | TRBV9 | CASSHQGGDTQYF | TGTGCCAGCAGCCATCAGGGCGGAGATACGCAGTATTTT
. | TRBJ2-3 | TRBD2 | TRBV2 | CASSEGRRGGPYTQYF | TGTGCCAGCAGTGAAGGCCGACGGGGGGGCCCCTATACGCAGTATTTT
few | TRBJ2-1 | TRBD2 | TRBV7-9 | CASSRSGSGGNEQFF | TGTGCCAGCAGCCGGTCGGGTAGCGGGGGCAATGAGCAGTTCTTC
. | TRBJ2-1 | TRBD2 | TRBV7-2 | CASSWLTSGDEQFF | TGTGCCAGCAGCTGGTTGACTAGCGGGGACGAGCAGTTCTTC
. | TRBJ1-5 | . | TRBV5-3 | CARSLKGYLNQPQHF | TGTGCCAGAAGCTTGAAGGGGTACCTCAATCAGCCCCAGCATTTT
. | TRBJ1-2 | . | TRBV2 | CASSAQGADYGYTF | TGTGCCAGCAGCGCCCAGGGTGCGGATTATGGCTACACCTTC
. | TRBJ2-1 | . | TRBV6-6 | CASSYSMGLYNEQFF | TGTGCCAGCAGTTACTCGATGGGGCTCTACAATGAGCAGTTCTTC
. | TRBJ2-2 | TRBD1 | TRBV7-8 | CASSLVGTGGSGELFF | TGTGCCAGCAGCTTAGTTGGGACAGGGGGCTCCGGGGAGCTGTTTTTT
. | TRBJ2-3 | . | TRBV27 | CASSRGTDTQYF | TGTGCCAGCAGTCGGGGCACAGATACGCAGTATTTT
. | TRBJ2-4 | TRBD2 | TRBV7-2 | CASSFVGGGKNIQYF | TGTGCCAGCAGCTTCGTCGGGGGGGGCAAAAACATTCAGTACTTC
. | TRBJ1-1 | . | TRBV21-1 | CASSNSTRNTEAFF | TGTGCCAGCAGCAACTCGACACGGAACACTGAAGCTTTCTTT
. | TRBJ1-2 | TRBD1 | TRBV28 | CASSRQGAYGYTF | TGTGCCAGCAGTAGGCAGGGGGCCTATGGCTACACCTTC
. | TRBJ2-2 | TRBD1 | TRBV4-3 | CASSLWTGKNTGELFF | TGCGCCAGCAGCCTTTGGACAGGGAAGAACACCGGGGAGCTGTTTTTT
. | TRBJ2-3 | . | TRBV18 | CASSTSLTDTQYF | TGTGCCAGCTCAACAAGTCTCACAGATACGCAGTATTTT
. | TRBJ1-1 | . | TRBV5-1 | CASSRQLMNTEAFF | TGCGCCAGCAGCAGACAACTGATGAACACTGAAGCTTTCTTT
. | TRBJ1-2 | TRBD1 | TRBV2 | CASNRQGRYYGYTF | TGTGCCAGCAACCGACAGGGGAGGTACTATGGCTACACCTTC
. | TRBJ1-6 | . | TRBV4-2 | CASSHTEAGSPLHF | TGTGCCAGCAGCCACACAGAAGCGGGTTCACCCCTCCACTTT
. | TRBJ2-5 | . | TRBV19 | CASAPPRGETQYF | TGTGCCAGTGCTCCTCCCCGGGGGGAGACCCAGTACTTC
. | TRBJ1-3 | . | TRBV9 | CASSLQGIPGNTIYF | TGTGCCAGCAGCCTACAGGGAATCCCTGGAAACACCATATATTTT
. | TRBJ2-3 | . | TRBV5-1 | CASSRLGLTDTQYF | TGCGCCAGCTCCAGGTTGGGACTCACAGATACGCAGTATTTT
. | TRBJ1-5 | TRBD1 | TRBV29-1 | CSVRQGANNQPQHF | TGCAGCGTTCGACAGGGGGCGAACAATCAGCCCCAGCATTTT
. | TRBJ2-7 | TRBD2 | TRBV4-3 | CASSPLASVYYEQYF | TGCGCCAGCAGCCCACTAGCGAGTGTCTACTACGAGCAGTACTTC
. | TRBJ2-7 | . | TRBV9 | CASSVGALMNYEQYF | TGTGCCAGCAGCGTAGGCGCTCTCATGAACTACGAGCAGTACTTC
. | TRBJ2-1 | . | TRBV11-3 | CASSLVVVSEQFF | TGTGCCAGCAGCTTAGTGGTGGTTAGTGAGCAGTTCTTC
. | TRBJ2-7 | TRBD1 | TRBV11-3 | CASSRRTGVGYEQYF | TGTGCCAGCAGCCGGCGGACAGGGGTTGGCTACGAGCAGTACTTC
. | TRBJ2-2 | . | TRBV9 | CASSVGRGNTGELFF | TGTGCCAGCAGCGTCGGCAGGGGCAACACCGGGGAGCTGTTTTTT
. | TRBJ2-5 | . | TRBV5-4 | CASSLKLAMETQYF | TGTGCCAGCAGCTTGAAATTAGCCATGGAGACCCAGTACTTC
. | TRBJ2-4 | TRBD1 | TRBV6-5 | CASSTTTGDQYF | TGTGCCAGCAGTACAACGACAGGGGACCAGTACTTC
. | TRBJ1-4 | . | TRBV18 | CASSTGENEKLFF | TGTGCCAGCTCAACAGGAGAGAATGAAAAACTGTTTTTT
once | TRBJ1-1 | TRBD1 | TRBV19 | CASSIGTGGTEAFF | TGTGCCAGTAGTATTGGGACAGGAGGCACTGAAGCTTTCTTT
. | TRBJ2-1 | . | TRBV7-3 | CASIQGIYNEQFF | TGTGCCAGCATCCAGGGTATCTACAATGAGCAGTTCTTC
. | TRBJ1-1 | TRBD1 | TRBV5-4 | CASSPTGTGGWNTEAFF | TGTGCCAGCAGCCCAACGGGGACAGGGGGTTGGAACACTGAAGCTTTCTTT
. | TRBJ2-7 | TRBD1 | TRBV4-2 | CASSQPGQGGSYEQYF | TGTGCCAGCAGCCAACCTGGACAGGGCGGCTCCTACGAGCAGTACTTC
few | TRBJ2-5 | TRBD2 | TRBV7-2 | CATRRRATSGGGETQYF | TGTGCCACACGGAGGAGAGCGACTAGCGGTGGTGGGGAGACCCAGTACTTC
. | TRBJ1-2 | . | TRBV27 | CASSYREGGPYGYTF | TGTGCCAGCAGTTACAGGGAGGGGGGCCCCTATGGCTACACCTTC
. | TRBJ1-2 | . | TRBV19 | CASSPRVRNGYTF | TGTGCCAGTAGTCCCAGGGTCCGGAATGGCTACACCTTC
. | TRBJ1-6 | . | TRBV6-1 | CASSEDGVSPLHF | TGTGCCAGCAGTGAAGACGGGGTTTCACCCCTCCACTTT
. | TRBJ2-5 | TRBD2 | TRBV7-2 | CASSFQRGAGGQETQYF | TGTGCCAGCAGCTTCCAAAGGGGAGCGGGGGGCCAAGAGACCCAGTACTTC
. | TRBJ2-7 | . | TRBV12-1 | CASSGRCGITYEQYF | TGTGCCAGCAGCGGTCGTTGCGGAATAACCTACGAGCAGTACTTC
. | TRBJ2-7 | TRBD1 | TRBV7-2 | CASSITGGSYEQYF | TGTGCCAGCAGCATCACAGGGGGCTCCTACGAGCAGTACTTC
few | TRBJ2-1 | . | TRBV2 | CASSELGRGAGNEQFF | TGTGCCAGCAGTGAACTCGGCAGGGGAGCTGGCAATGAGCAGTTCTTC
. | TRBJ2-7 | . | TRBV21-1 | CASRRQGRCEQYF | TGTGCCAGCAGAAGACAGGGGAGATGCGAGCAGTACTTC
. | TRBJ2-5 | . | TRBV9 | CASSSGWETQYF | TGTGCCAGCAGCTCCGGGTGGGAGACCCAGTACTTC
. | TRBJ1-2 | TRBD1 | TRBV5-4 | CASSRGQGAGISDGYTF | TGTGCCAGCAGCCGAGGCCAGGGGGCCGGGATAAGTGATGGCTACACCTTC
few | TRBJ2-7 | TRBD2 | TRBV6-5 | CASSLTSGSTYEQYF | TGTGCCAGCAGTCTGACTAGCGGGTCAACCTACGAGCAGTACTTC
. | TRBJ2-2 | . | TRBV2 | CASSAQGTGELFF | TGTGCCAGCAGTGCACAGGGCACCGGGGAGCTGTTTTTT